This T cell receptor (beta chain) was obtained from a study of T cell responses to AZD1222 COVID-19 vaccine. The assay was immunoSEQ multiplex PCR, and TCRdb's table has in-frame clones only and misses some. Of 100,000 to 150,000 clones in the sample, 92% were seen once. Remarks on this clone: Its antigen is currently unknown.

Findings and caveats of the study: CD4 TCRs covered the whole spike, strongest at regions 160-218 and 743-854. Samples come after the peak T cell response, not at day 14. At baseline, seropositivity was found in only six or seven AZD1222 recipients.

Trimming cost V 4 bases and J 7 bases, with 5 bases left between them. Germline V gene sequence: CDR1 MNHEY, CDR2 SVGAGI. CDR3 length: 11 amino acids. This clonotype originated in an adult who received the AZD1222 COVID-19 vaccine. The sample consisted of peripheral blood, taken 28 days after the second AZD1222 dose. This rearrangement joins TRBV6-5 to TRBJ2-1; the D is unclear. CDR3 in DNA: TGTGCCAGCAGTTCTCGAAATGAGCAGTTCTTC. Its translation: CASSSRNEQFF.